Shown below are 11 T cell receptor beta chains from a single sample sequenced in a study of cytomegalovirus exposure and HLA in healthy donors. The PCR had 60 Vbeta and 13 Jbeta primers. Assay used: immunoSEQ multiplex PCR; TCRdb lists only in-frame clones, some missing. Found here are some 130,000 clones, roughly 82% of them singletons; the top ten hold 4% to 5%. The sample taken for sequencing was PBMCs. These receptors were obtained from a male donor in good health and CMV-seropositive.

The chain employs TRBV6-1 and TRBJ2-2; D is uncertain. The CDR3 spans 14 residues. Germline CDR1 is MNHNS and CDR2 is SASEGT. V dropped 6 bases and J dropped 1 base, with 9 bases sitting between them. The CDR3 spells CASSLGGNTGELFF. Here the CDR3 DNA reads TGTGCCAGCAGCTTAGGCGGGAACACCGGGGAGCTGTTTTTT.

Regarding this clone: At one end, the junction sequence differs from germline, possibly due to a read error. This sequence joins TRBV28 and TRBJ2-7, with TRBD2 identical over 9 bases. CDR1 is MDHEN and CDR2 is SYDVKM in the germline V gene. The CDR3 totals 16 residues. The CDR3: CASSIWTSDDSYEQYF. DNA of the CDR3: TGTGCCAGCAGTATATGGACTAGCGACGACTCCTACGAGCAGTACTTC. Full variable domain (missing parts from reference TRBV28 and TRBJ2-7): DVKVTQSSRYLVKRTGEKVFLECVQDMDHENMFWYRQDPGLGLRLIYFSYDVKMKEKGDIPEGYSVSREKKERFSLILESASTNQTSMYLCASSIWTSDDSYEQYFGPGTRLTVT.

The chain couples TRBV11-3 to TRBJ2-1; a possible D gene is TRBD2 (6 bases). CDR1 and CDR2 (germline): SGHNT, YENEEA. The CDR3 extends over 14 amino acids. V was shortened by 3 bases and J by 4 bases, with 10 bases between the two germline ends. CDR3 loop: CASSLASDYNEQFF. The CDR3 nucleotides read TGTGCCAGCAGCTTGGCTAGCGATTACAATGAGCAGTTCTTC.

The rearrangement links TRBV30 to TRBJ1-2; TRBD1 matches at 11 bases. Trimming removed 3 bases from V and 2 bases from J; junction bases left unmatched: 2. Germline V gives CDR1 GTSNPN, CDR2 SVGIG (reference sequence). This CDR3 has 14 residues. CDR3 bases: TGTGCCTGGAGAGGGACAGGGGGGAACTATGGCTACACCTTC. Its protein is CAWRGTGGNYGYTF.

The chain links TRBV5-1 to TRBJ2-1, with 9 positions matching TRBD2. V shed 0 bases, J shed 5 bases, and the junction held 6 bases outside the gene matches. The CDR3 is 16 residues long. The germline gives CDR1 SGHRS, CDR2 YFSETQ. DNA of the CDR3: TGCGCCAGCAGCTTGGGGGGACTAGCATTACACAATGAGCAGTTCTTC. Encoded protein: CASSLGGLALHNEQFF.

The chain combines TRBV2 with TRBJ2-1; 7 bases line up with TRBD1. Per the germline V gene, CDR1 is SNHLY and CDR2 is FYNNEI. The CDR3 sequence is 12 residues long. J lost 6 bases, V lost 4 bases, and 0 bases had no gene match. CDR3 nucleotide sequence: TGTGCCAGCAGTGGACAGGGCAATGAGCAGTTCTTC. Residues: CASSGQGNEQFF.

The chain recombines TRBV19 with TRBJ1-1, with 9 positions matching TRBD1. Looked up from germline, CDR1 is LNHDA and CDR2 is SQIVND (reference sequence). This CDR3 region has 12 residues. The V and J ends lost 3 bases and 12 bases, in that order; junction bases with no gene match: 5. This CDR3 reads CASSIRTGETFF. Here the CDR3 DNA reads TGTGCCAGTAGTATTCGGACAGGGGAAACTTTCTTT.

The chain uses TRBV4-1 and TRBJ1-2; D is undetermined. CDR1 is MGHRA and CDR2 is YSYEKL in the germline V gene. V was pared by 0 bases and J by 3 bases, with 8 bases between. CDR3 length equals 14 residues. The DNA for the CDR3 is TGCGCCAGCAGCCAAGATCTCCGGGACTATGGCTACACCTTC. Its translation is CASSQDLRDYGYTF.

This clone was seen only once. The chain links TRBV15 to TRBJ2-3; 9 bases line up with TRBD2. This CDR3 is built from 15 residues. Germline values: CDR1 LNHNV, CDR2 YYDKDF (reference sequence). V lost 1 base to trimming and J lost 4 bases; unmatched junction nucleotides: 3. The CDR3 DNA reads as TGTGCCACCAGCAGAGGCGGGACTAGCTCAGATACGCAGTATTTT. It codes for CATSRGGTSSDTQYF.

This clone was seen only once. This chain links TRBV7-2 with TRBJ1-1; a weak D match, TRBD1 (5 bases). Trimming left V 5 bases short and J 11 bases short, with 12 bases between. Per the germline V gene, CDR1 is SGHTA and CDR2 is FQGNSA. The CDR3 contains 11 residues. The CDR3 here is CASSQGLTAFF. The CDR3 DNA sequence: TGTGCCAGCAGCCAGGGCCTTACGGCTTTCTTT.

This chain uses TRBV2 with TRBJ1-4; a possible D gene is TRBD1 (5 bases). The CDR3 loop spans 15 amino acids. V was shortened by 8 bases and J by 7 bases, with 20 bases between the two germline ends. In germline, CDR1 is SNHLY, CDR2 FYNNEI. CDR3 nucleotides: TGTGCCAGCGAACGGGGCGGGGGGGTCAGTGAAAAACTGTTTTTT. It encodes CASERGGGVSEKLFF.